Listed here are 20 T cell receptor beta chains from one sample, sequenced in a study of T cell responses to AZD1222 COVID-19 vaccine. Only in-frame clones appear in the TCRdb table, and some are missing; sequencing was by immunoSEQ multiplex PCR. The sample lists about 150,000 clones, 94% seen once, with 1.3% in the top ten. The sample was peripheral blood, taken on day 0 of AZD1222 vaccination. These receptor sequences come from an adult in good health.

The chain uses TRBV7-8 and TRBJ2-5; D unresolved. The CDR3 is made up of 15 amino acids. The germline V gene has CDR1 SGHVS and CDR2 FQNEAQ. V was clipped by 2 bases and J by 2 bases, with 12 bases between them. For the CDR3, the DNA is TGTGCCAGCAGCTTAAGAACGGTCTCGCAAGAGACCCAGTACTTC. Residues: CASSLRTVSQETQYF.

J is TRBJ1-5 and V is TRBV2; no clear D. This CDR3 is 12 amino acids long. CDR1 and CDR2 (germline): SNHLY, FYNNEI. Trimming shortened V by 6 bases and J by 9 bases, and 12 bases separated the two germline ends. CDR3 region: CASREDRSPQHF. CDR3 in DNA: TGTGCCAGCAGAGAGGACCGTTCGCCCCAGCATTTT.

DNA for the CDR3: TGCGCCAGCAGTGAGTGGACTCTGAACACCGGGGAGCTGTTTTTT. Its protein product is CASSEWTLNTGELFF. This sequence joins TRBV10-1 and TRBJ2-2; D possibly corresponds to TRBD2 (5 bases). Germline V gene sequence: CDR1 WNHNN, CDR2 SYGVQD (reference sequence). V lost 1 base, J lost 1 base, and 7 bases lay in between. The CDR3 spans 15 residues.

Here the CDR3 DNA reads TGTGCCAGCAGCTTCTCGGGACAGGGAGTCCTCACCACCGGGGAGCTGTTTTTT. Protein sequence: CASSFSGQGVLTTGELFF. The V call is TRBV11-3, the J call TRBJ2-2, with 9 bases identical to TRBD1. V lost 3 bases to trimming and J lost 4 bases; unmatched junction nucleotides: 12. The CDR3 extends over 18 amino acids. Looked up from germline, CDR1 is SGHNT and CDR2 is YENEEA.

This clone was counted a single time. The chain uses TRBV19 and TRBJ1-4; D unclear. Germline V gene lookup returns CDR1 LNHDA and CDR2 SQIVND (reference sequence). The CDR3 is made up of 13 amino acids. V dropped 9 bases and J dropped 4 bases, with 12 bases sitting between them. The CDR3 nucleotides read TGTGCCAGCATCCAACCTATTAATGAAAAACTGTTTTTT. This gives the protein CASIQPINEKLFF.

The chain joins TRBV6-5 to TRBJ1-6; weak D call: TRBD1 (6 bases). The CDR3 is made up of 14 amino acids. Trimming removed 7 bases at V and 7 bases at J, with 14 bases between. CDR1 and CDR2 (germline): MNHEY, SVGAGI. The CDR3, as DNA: TGTGCCAGCAACCAGGGGAGAGGAAATTCACCCCTCCACTTT. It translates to CASNQGRGNSPLHF.

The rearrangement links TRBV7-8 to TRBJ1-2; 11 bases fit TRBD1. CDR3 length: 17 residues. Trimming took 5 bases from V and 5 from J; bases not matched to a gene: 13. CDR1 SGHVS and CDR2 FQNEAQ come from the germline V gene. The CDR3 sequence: CASSRRTGGSPGYGYTF. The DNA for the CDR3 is TGTGCCAGCAGCCGACGGACAGGGGGCTCCCCTGGATATGGCTACACCTTC. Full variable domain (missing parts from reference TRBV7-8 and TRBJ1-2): GAGVSQSPRYKVAKRGQDVALRCDPISGHVSLFWYQQALGQGPEFLTYFQNEAQLDKSGLPSDRFFAERPEGSVSTLKIQRTQQEDSAVYLCASSRRTGGSPGYGYTFGSGTRLTVV.

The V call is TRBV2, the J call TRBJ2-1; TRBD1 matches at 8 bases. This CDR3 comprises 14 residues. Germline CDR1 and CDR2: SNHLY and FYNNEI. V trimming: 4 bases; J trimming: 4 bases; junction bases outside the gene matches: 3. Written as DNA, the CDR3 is TGTGCCAGCAGTGGGACAGGGCGGTACAATGAGCAGTTCTTC. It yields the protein CASSGTGRYNEQFF.

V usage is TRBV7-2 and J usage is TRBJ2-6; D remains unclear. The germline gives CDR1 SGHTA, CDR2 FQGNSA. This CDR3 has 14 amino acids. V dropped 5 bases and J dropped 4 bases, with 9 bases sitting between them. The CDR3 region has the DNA TGTGCCAGCAGCCCGACCTTCGGGGCCAACGTCCTGACTTTC. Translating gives CASSPTFGANVLTF.

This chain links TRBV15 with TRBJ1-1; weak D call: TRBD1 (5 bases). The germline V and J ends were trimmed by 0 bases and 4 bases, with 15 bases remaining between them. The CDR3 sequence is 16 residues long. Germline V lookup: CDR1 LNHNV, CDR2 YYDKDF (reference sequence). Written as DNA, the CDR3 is TGTGCCACCAGCAGAGACCTCTGGGGGAGGAGCACTGAAGCTTTCTTT. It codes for CATSRDLWGRSTEAFF.

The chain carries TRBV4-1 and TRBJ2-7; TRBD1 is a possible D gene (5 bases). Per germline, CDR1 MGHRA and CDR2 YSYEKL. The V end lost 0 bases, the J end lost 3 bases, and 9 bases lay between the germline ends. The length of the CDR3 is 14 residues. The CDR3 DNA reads TGCGCCAGCAGCCAAGAGAGACAGAACTACGAGCAGTACGTC. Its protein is CASSQERQNYEQYV.

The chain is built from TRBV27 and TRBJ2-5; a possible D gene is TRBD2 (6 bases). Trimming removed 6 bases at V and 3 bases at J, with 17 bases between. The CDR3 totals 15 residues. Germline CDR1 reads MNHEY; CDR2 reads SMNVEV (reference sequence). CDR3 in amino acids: CASRKGVAEKETQYF. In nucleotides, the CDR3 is TGTGCCAGCAGGAAAGGGGTAGCGGAAAAAGAGACCCAGTACTTC.

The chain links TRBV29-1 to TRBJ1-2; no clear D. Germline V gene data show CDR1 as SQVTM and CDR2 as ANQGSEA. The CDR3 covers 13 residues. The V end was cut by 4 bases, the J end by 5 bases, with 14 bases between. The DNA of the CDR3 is TGCAGCGTTGGGCCGAATCCGAGTTATGGCTACACCTTC. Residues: CSVGPNPSYGYTF.

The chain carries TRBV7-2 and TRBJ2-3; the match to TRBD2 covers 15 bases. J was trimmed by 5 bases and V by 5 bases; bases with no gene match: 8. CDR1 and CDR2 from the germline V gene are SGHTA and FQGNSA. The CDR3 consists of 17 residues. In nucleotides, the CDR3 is TGTGCCAGCAGCCCTAACGCGGGACTAGCGGGAGGAGATACGCAGTATTTT. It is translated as CASSPNAGLAGGDTQYF.

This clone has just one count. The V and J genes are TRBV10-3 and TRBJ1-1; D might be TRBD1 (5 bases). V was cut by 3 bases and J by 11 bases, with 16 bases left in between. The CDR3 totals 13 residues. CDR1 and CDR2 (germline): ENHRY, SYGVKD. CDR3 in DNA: TGTGCCATCAGTGAATCAGGGTCCAGAGAGGCTTTCTTT. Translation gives CAISESGSREAFF.

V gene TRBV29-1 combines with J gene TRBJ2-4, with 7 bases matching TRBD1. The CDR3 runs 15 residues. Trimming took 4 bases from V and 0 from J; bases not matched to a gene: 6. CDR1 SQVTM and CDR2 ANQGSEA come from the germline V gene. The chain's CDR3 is CSVGLDREAKNIQYF. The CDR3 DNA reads TGCAGCGTTGGCTTAGACAGGGAAGCCAAAAACATTCAGTACTTC.

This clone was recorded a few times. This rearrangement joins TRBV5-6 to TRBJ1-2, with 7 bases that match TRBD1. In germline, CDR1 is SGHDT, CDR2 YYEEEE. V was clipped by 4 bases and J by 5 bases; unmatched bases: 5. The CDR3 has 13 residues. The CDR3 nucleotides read TGTGCCAGCAGCCGGGGACAGCTATATGGCTACACCTTC. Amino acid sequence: CASSRGQLYGYTF.

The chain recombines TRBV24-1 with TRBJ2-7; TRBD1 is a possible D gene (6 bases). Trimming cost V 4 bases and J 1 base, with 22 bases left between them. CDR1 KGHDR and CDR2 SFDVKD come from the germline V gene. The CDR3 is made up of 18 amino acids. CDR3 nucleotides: TGTGCCACCAGTGACTCAAGAATACAGGGAGTTCGATCCTACGAGCAGTACGTC. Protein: CATSDSRIQGVRSYEQYV.

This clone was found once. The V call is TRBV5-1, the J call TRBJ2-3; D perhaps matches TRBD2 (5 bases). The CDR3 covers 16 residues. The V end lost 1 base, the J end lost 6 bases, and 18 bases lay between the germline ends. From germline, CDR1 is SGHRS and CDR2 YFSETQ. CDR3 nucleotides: TGCGCCAGCAGCTTGAGCGGTAGCTTGGGTGGGGATACGCAGTATTTT. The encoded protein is CASSLSGSLGGDTQYF.

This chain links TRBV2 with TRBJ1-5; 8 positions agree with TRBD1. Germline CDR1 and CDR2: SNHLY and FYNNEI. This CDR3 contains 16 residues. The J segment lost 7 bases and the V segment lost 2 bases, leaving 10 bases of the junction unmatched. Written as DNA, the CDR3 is TGTGCCAGCAGTGAAATAAGGACAGGGTTCGACCAGCCCCAGCATTTT. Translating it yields CASSEIRTGFDQPQHF.